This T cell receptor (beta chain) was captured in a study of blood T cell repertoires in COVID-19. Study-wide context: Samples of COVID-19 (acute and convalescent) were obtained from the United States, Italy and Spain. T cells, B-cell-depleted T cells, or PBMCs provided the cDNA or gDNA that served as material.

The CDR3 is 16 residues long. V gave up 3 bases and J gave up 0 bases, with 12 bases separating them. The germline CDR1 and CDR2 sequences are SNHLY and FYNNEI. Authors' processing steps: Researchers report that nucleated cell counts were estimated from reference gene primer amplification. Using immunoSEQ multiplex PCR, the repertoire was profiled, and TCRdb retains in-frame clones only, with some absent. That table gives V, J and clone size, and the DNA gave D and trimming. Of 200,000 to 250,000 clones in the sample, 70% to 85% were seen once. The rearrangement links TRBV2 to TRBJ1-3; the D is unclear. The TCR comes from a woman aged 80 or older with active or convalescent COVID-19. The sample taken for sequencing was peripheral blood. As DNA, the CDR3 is TGTGCCAGCAGTGATGAGGGAAACCTCTCTGGAAACACCATATATTTT. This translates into CASSDEGNLSGNTIYF.